Each of the 18 T cell receptor beta chains below was sequenced from the same sample in a study of vaccination and CD4 T cells after COVID-19. For these receptors, no antigen is known. Treatment denoted: approximately nine-day PBMC culture with coronavirus spike peptide pools or control peptides (ViraFEST assay). Cultured CD4+ T cell DNA was sequenced using the Oncomine TCR Beta short-read assay. One entry per CDR3 protein, called by TCRdb with MiXCR from the PCR reads. Among about 7,600 distinct CDR3 sequences, 21% were seen once, and the ten largest hold more than 7%. The sequenced sample was CD4+ T cells from blood, cultured in vitro, obtained after SARS-CoV-2 vaccination. All receptors derive from a human donor who had recovered from COVID-19.

This clonotype came up many times. V is TRBV20-1 and J is TRBJ1-2; TRBD1 matches at 10 bases. J gave up 7 bases and V 0 bases, and 8 bases lay outside the gene matches. The CDR3 sequence is 15 residues long. Germline V lookup: CDR1 DFQATT, CDR2 SNEGSKA (reference sequence). Written as DNA, the CDR3 is TGCAGTGCTAGAGAGTCTGCGGACAGGGGGATTGGCTACACCTTC. Residues: CSARESADRGIGYTF.

The chain combines TRBV20-1 with TRBJ2-5; 8 bases match TRBD2. This CDR3 is 15 amino acids long. Trimming removed 2 bases from V and 4 bases from J; junction bases left unmatched: 9. Germline V lookup: CDR1 DFQATT, CDR2 SNEGSKA (reference sequence). The chain's CDR3 is CSARMTGTRRETQYF. CDR3 DNA: TGCAGTGCTAGAATGACCGGGACTAGAAGAGAGACCCAGTACTTC.

This chain links TRBV28 with TRBJ2-7; D not resolved. V lost 6 bases and J 2 bases, leaving 8 bases between the germline ends. Germline loops: CDR1 MDHEN, CDR2 SYDVKM. CDR3 size: 12 residues. In DNA, the CDR3 is TGTGCCAGCAGCTGGCCCGCCTACGAGCAGTACTTC. Protein product: CASSWPAYEQYF.

The rearrangement joins TRBV7-9 to TRBJ2-3, with TRBD2 identical over 8 bases. In germline, CDR1 is SEHNR, CDR2 FQNEAQ (reference sequence). V trimming: 3 bases; J trimming: 7 bases; junction bases outside the gene matches: 12. This CDR3 is 16 amino acids long. CDR3 in DNA: TGTGCCAGCAGCTTCAGATGGAGCGGGAGAGGGAATACGCAGTATTTT. Protein product: CASSFRWSGRGNTQYF.

The chain is built from TRBV20-1 and TRBJ1-6; TRBD1 matches at 11 bases. Looked up from germline, CDR1 is DFQATT and CDR2 is SNEGSKA (reference sequence). With V trimmed by 5 bases and J by 4 bases, 4 bases remained unmatched. CDR3 length equals 15 residues. The CDR3 region is CSAGTGGLYNSPLHF. The CDR3 DNA is TGCAGTGCTGGGACAGGGGGTTTATATAATTCACCCCTCCACTTT.

The DNA of the CDR3 is TGCAGCGCTCCGACTAGTTATTACTCCTACAATGAGCAGTTCTTC. Its protein product is CSAPTSYYSYNEQFF. This sequence joins TRBV29-1 and TRBJ2-1; tentatively, D is TRBD2 (6 bases). The CDR3 spans 15 residues. Trimming pared 7 bases from V and 0 bases from J, leaving 16 bases between. Germline V gene sequence: CDR1 SQVTM, CDR2 ANQGSEA.

This clonotype occurred a few times. The chain recombines TRBV6-4 with TRBJ2-3; 16 nucleotides match TRBD2. The germline V gene encodes CDR1 MRHNA and CDR2 SNTAGT. The CDR3 runs to 14 residues. V shed 10 bases and J 8 bases; nucleotides not matched to a gene: 6. The CDR3 region has the DNA TGTGCCACCGGGACTAGCGGGGGGGCCGGTACGCAGTATTTT. Its protein is CATGTSGGAGTQYF.

In its sample, this clonotype was seen a few times. The chain combines TRBV29-1 with TRBJ2-3; D is unresolved. V shed 6 bases and J shed 2 bases, with 12 bases lying between them. CDR1 and CDR2 (germline): SQVTM, ANQGSEA. CDR3 length: 13 residues. The CDR3 DNA is TGCAGCGTAACAGTGGGCCTCACAGATACGCAGTATTTT. Residues: CSVTVGLTDTQYF.

The CDR3 nucleotides are TGTGCCAGCAAAACTAGGACTTCTGAGCAGTTCTTC. Protein: CASKTRTSEQFF. V gene TRBV6-2 or TRBV6-3 combines with J gene TRBJ2-1, with D tentatively TRBD2 (5 bases). The CDR3 is made up of 12 amino acids. Trimming took 7 bases from V and 9 from J, leaving 13 bases between them. Germline V CDR1 and CDR2: MNHEY, SVGEGT.

The chain combines TRBV6-5 with TRBJ1-2; D is possibly TRBD1 (6 bases). Germline V lookup: CDR1 MNHEY, CDR2 SVGAGI. Between the trimmed V and J ends, which lost 4 bases and 6 bases, there was a span of 12 bases. The CDR3 consists of 13 residues. DNA of the CDR3: TGTGCCAGCAGTTGGGGGCGGAAGGATGGCTACACCTTC. As protein: CASSWGRKDGYTF.

In its sample, this clonotype ranks as large (0.1 to 1%). The V gene is TRBV7-8, the J gene TRBJ1-6; no firm D call. This CDR3 is 13 amino acids long. The V and J ends lost 0 bases and 7 bases respectively, with 4 bases between them. The germline gives CDR1 SGHVS, CDR2 FQNEAQ. The CDR3 DNA is TGTGCCAGCAGCTTAGCCGACAATTCACCCCTCCACTTT. Its translation: CASSLADNSPLHF.

This clonotype was detected a few times. The V and J genes are TRBV7-2 and TRBJ1-3; D is uncertain. This CDR3 is built from 13 residues. Germline V lookup: CDR1 SGHTA, CDR2 FQGNSA. V was cut by 6 bases and J by 4 bases, with 10 bases left in between. This CDR3 reads CASSRTLGNTIYF. For the CDR3, the DNA is TGTGCCAGCAGTCGAACCTTAGGAAACACCATATATTTT.

At least ten counts were recorded for this clonotype. The V and J genes are TRBV28 and TRBJ1-2, with D possibly matching TRBD1 (5 bases). The V gene's germline CDR1 is MDHEN and CDR2 SYDVKM. CDR3 length: 12 amino acids. V was clipped by 6 bases and J by 3 bases, with 8 bases between them. The CDR3 nucleotides are TGTGCCAGCAGCCAACAGGACTATGGCTACACCTTC. Translating gives CASSQQDYGYTF.

This clonotype was observed a handful of times. The CDR3 reads CASSHKRGVGNEQFF. CDR3 nucleotides: TGTGCCAGCAGCCACAAACGGGGAGTGGGGAATGAGCAGTTCTTC. The chain combines TRBV7-8 with TRBJ2-1; the D gene is possibly TRBD2 (5 bases). Per the germline V gene, CDR1 is SGHVS and CDR2 is FQNEAQ. CDR3 size: 15 residues. The V end was cut by 5 bases, the J end by 7 bases, with 18 bases between. Full variable domain (missing parts from reference TRBV7-8 and TRBJ2-1): GAGVSQSPRYKVAKRGQDVALRCDPISGHVSLFWYQQALGQGPEFLTYFQNEAQLDKSGLPSDRFFAERPEGSVSTLKIQRTQQEDSAVYLCASSHKRGVGNEQFFGPGTRLTVL.

This clonotype is deemed medium-sized. This sequence joins TRBV6-5 and TRBJ1-2; 9 bases line up with TRBD1. The V segment lost 2 bases and the J segment 8 bases; nucleotides outside the gene matches: 3. The V gene's germline CDR1 is MNHEY and CDR2 SVGAGI. This CDR3 spans 13 amino acids. The CDR3 DNA follows: TGTGCCAGCAGTTACGGGACAGGGAAAGGCTACACCTTC. Translation gives CASSYGTGKGYTF.

The chain combines TRBV19 with TRBJ2-1; weak D call: TRBD1 (5 bases). The CDR3 extends over 13 amino acids. CDR1 is LNHDA and CDR2 is SQIVND in the germline V gene (reference sequence). V lost 3 bases and J 4 bases, leaving 7 bases between the germline ends. Here the CDR3 DNA reads TGTGCCAGTAGTATTCACAGGTACAATGAGCAGTTCTTC. Translating it yields CASSIHRYNEQFF.

By share of the sample, this clonotype is medium-sized. CDR3 loop: CASSSSGTGTNQPQHF. Here the CDR3 DNA reads TGTGCCAGCAGCTCTTCCGGGACGGGTACTAATCAGCCCCAGCATTTT. The chain is built from TRBV11-2 and TRBJ1-5, with D possibly being TRBD1 (5 bases). The CDR3 contains 16 residues. Per germline, CDR1 SGHAT and CDR2 FQNNGV. Trimming took off 4 bases at V and 4 bases at J, with 17 bases between the two ends.

In its sample, this clonotype is medium-sized. The chain has TRBV6-8 and TRBJ2-5; either TRBD1 or TRBD2 may fit D (5 bases each). The V gene's germline CDR1 is MNHGY and CDR2 SAAAGT. The CDR3 is 16 amino acids. V was shortened by 2 bases and J by 2 bases, with 15 bases between the two germline ends. CDR3 DNA: TGTGCCAGCAGTTACCCGCCCGGGGCTAGGCAAGAGACCCAGTACTTC. Protein: CASSYPPGARQETQYF.